This T cell receptor (beta chain) was documented in a study of T cells in Graves' hyperthyroidism and ophthalmopathy. Findings of the study overall: Stable hyperthyroidism was separated from ophthalmopathy by a model based on 13 V-J features. Among thyroid clonotypes expanded above 0.001, most also appeared in blood. The model predicted ophthalmopathy a median roughly six months before onset.

RNA transcripts gave rise to amplified TCR beta CDR3 regions. Primed by the HTBI set, a first-round RT-PCR was run on the TCR CDR3. Each CDR3 protein is one row after TCRdb ran MiXCR on the multiplex PCR reads. This table has a few hundred thousand distinct CDR3 sequences, approximately 14% appearing once. This sample holds PBMCs from 8 to 10 ml fresh peripheral blood. This clonotype was found a few times. Its antigen is unknown. The material sequenced was blood. The clonotype was recovered from a woman aged 25 to 39 with Graves' hyperthyroidism.

The CDR3: CASSSTLLDEQYF. CDR3 nucleotides: TGCGCCAGCAGCTCGACCCTTCTAGACGAGCAGTACTTC. The chain uses TRBV5-1 and TRBJ2-7, with D uncertain. Germline V gene data show CDR1 as SGHRS and CDR2 as YFSETQ. The CDR3 is made up of 13 amino acids. Trimming shortened V by 3 bases and J by 5 bases, and 12 bases separated the two germline ends.